This T cell receptor (beta chain) was identified during a study of siplizumab effects on memory and regulatory T cells (dated by TCRdb to between 2018 and 2020). Background for the entire study: The study examined how the anti-CD2 antibody siplizumab affects alloreactive T-cell subsets in allogeneic mixed lymphocyte reactions built from human PBMCs.

As concerns this clone: This receptor's antigen is unknown. Qualities for individual bases were not recorded, and no much larger clone is one base off.

Overall study outcomes, separate from this receptor: The cumulative frequency of alloreactive sequences that could be traced back to unstimulated CD4+ memory T cells was significantly reduced by siplizumab. Whether proliferating Tregs from siplizumab cultures actually had suppressive function was not functionally confirmed. About 75-95% of proliferating CD4+ or CD8+ clones could not be given a naive or memory phenotype. Among mappable alloreactive CD4+ clones, an average Treg-derived fraction of approximately 73% was observed with siplizumab, compared with less than 35% in control reactions. Sequences below about 10^-5 frequency were poorly captured, so only a minor fraction of alloreactive clones could be mapped to unstimulated subsets. Unstimulated naive T cells appeared to be more diverse than memory T cells, and naive cells seemed to make a substantial contribution to the alloresponse.

TCRbeta CDR3 sequencing was performed on sorted unstimulated T cells and on proliferating T cells recovered from mixed lymphocyte reactions. Fresh whole blood from 9 to 10 HLA-typed healthy donors served as the source for isolating PBMCs. To map where alloreactive clones came from, unstimulated CD4+ regulatory T cells were FACS-sorted. From cysteine to phenylalanine, the CDR3 is 13 amino acids long. The kept DNA is CDR3 alone, 39 bases in frame from the first base. The germline V gene sets CDR1 to LGHNT and CDR2 to FRNRAP. Trimming at the junction amounts to 5 bases on V and 5 bases on J, and the germline ends lie 12 bases apart. The library was generated by the immunoSEQ multiplex PCR assay. Each sample had 90,000 to 100,000 TCR templates assayed by the deep sequencing platform. Genomic DNA extracted from sorted T cells was used for TCRbeta CDR3 sequencing. As for the original processing: Clonal analysis of TCRbeta CDR3 data was done in the R programming language. Alloreactive CD4+ and CD8+ clones were defined by comparing unstimulated samples with post-reaction CFSE-low samples. Alloreactive CD4+ clones were assigned to regulatory or non-regulatory origin by matching sequences to sorted unstimulated Treg and non-Treg repertoires. TCRdb took over this immuneACCESS table, retaining in-frame rearrangements with V and J assigned. Such tables are incomplete; in checked studies, under half of the missing clones stem from an unresolved V gene, and the remainder is unexplained. V and J calls plus clone size are reproduced from that table; the DNA served to infer D and trimming. The sample table lists 60,000 to 70,000 clones, about 87% of them with a count of one. 1.5% to 2% of the sample is taken by the ten largest.

Rearrangement joined TRBV12-5 to TRBJ1-2, with no reliable assignment of the D segment. The sequenced sample was Tregs sorted from blood. The origin of this receptor is a human donor in good health. The nucleotide sequence is given as TGTGCTAGTGGTCCGAGGGCCGGTTATGGCTACACCTTC. This translates into CASGPRAGYGYTF.